Listed below are T cell receptor beta chains from one sample, sequenced in a study of vaccination effects on CD4 cells after COVID-19. Antigens for these TCRs are unknown. Using immunoSEQ multiplex PCR, the repertoire was profiled, and TCRdb retains in-frame clones only, with some absent. The table lists 20,000 to 30,000 clones, 69% of them singletons. This specimen consisted of CD4+ T cells from PBMCs cultured with SARS-CoV-2 spike peptides, obtained after COVID-19 vaccination. These receptors originate from a human donor who received a COVID-19 vaccine. Each CDR3 is given with its conserved first and last residue. D genes are given only for firm matches. Expanded clones are given a class, and other clones once, few, many or no size at all.

V,J,D,size,CDR3,DNA
TRBV15,TRBJ2-7,TRBD2,.,CATSRDRGEYYEQYF,TGTGCCACCAGCAGAGATCGGGGGGAGTACTACGAGCAGTACTTC
TRBV4-1,TRBJ2-1,TRBD2,.,CASSQAQIAGGLWGNEQFF,TGCGCCAGCAGCCAAGCCCAAATAGCGGGGGGGCTCTGGGGGAATGAGCAGTTCTTC
TRBV19,TRBJ1-2,TRBD1,.,CASRSGQKILTNYGYTF,TGTGCCAGTAGGTCGGGACAGAAGATCCTAACTAACTATGGCTACACCTTC
TRBV7-9,TRBJ2-6,.,.,CASSSFGGANVLTF,TGTGCCAGCAGTTCCTTTGGTGGGGCCAACGTCCTGACTTTC
TRBV3-1/TRBV3-2,TRBJ1-2,TRBD1,.,CASSQADRAPFYTF,TGTGCCAGCAGCCAAGCGGACAGGGCCCCCTTCTACACCTTC
TRBV7-9,TRBJ2-1,.,.,CAAARRASYNEQFF,TGTGCCGCAGCACGCAGGGCGAGCTACAATGAGCAGTTCTTC
TRBV14,TRBJ2-3,TRBD1,.,CASSLGQAPFPGTDTQYF,TGTGCCAGCAGCCTGGGACAGGCCCCCTTCCCCGGCACAGATACGCAGTATTTT
TRBV2,TRBJ2-7,.,few,CASSDVGRAEQYF,TGTGCCAGCAGTGACGTAGGGCGGGCCGAGCAGTACTTC
TRBV19,TRBJ2-7,TRBD2,.,CASSRGTSGSHEQYF,TGTGCCAGTAGCCGCGGGACTAGCGGGAGTCACGAGCAGTACTTC
TRBV6-6,TRBJ2-4,TRBD1,few,CASRGLEQGAGDIQYF,TGTGCCAGCAGGGGCCTCGAACAGGGGGCGGGGGACATTCAGTACTTC
TRBV27,TRBJ1-2,.,.,CASARTPANYGYTF,TGTGCCAGTGCTAGGACGCCAGCTAACTATGGCTACACCTTC
TRBV5-1,TRBJ2-1,.,.,CASSLGSVEQFF,TGCGCCAGCAGCTTGGGGTCAGTAGAGCAGTTCTTC
TRBV7-9,TRBJ2-7,TRBD2,.,CASSPSREAHEQYF,TGTGCCAGCAGCCCCAGCCGGGAGGCCCACGAGCAGTACTTC
TRBV5-1,TRBJ1-1,.,.,CASRPERNRAEAFF,TGCGCCAGCAGACCAGAAAGAAATCGCGCTGAAGCTTTCTTT
TRBV4-1,TRBJ1-1,TRBD1,.,CASSQPLQVRDRVNTEAFF,TGCGCCAGCAGCCAACCGCTGCAGGTCCGGGACAGGGTGAACACTGAAGCTTTCTTT
TRBV6-1,TRBJ1-5,.,few,CASSASRAVSNQPQHF,TGTGCCAGCAGTGCTAGCAGGGCAGTTAGCAATCAGCCCCAGCATTTT
TRBV3-1/TRBV3-2,TRBJ2-1,TRBD2,.,CASSQDHGGGYNEQFF,TGTGCCAGCAGCCAAGATCATGGCGGGGGCTACAATGAGCAGTTCTTC
TRBV18,TRBJ2-2,TRBD1,.,CASSRTGAPTGELFF,TGTGCCAGCTCACGGACAGGGGCCCCAACCGGGGAGCTGTTTTTT
TRBV12-3/TRBV12-4,TRBJ1-2,.,.,CASSFSVRGGYTF,TGTGCCAGCAGTTTTTCAGTCAGGGGAGGCTACACCTTC
TRBV28,TRBJ2-1,.,.,CASSFPIGGFNEQFF,TGTGCCAGCAGTTTTCCCATCGGCGGTTTCAATGAGCAGTTCTTC
TRBV10-2,TRBJ1-5,TRBD1,few,CASSETGGGNQPQHF,TGCGCCAGCAGTGAAACAGGGGGCGGCAATCAGCCCCAGCATTTT
TRBV13,TRBJ2-7,TRBD2,.,CASSLGAGVMGSYEQYF,TGTGCCAGCAGCTTAGGGGCGGGAGTAATGGGTTCCTACGAGCAGTACTTC
TRBV11-2,TRBJ2-7,.,.,CASSLTSGVRYEQYF,TGTGCCAGCAGCTTAACATCAGGGGTGAGGTACGAGCAGTACTTC
TRBV7-9,TRBJ2-2,.,.,CASRWAPVGTGELFF,TGTGCCAGCAGATGGGCCCCCGTTGGCACCGGGGAGCTGTTTTTT
TRBV3-1/TRBV3-2,TRBJ1-3,.,.,CASSHTASSGNTIYF,TGTGCCAGCAGCCACACGGCAAGCTCTGGAAACACCATATATTTT
TRBV27,TRBJ1-6,TRBD1,few,CASSPMTGGSGVPLHF,TGTGCCAGCAGCCCTATGACAGGGGGAAGCGGTGTCCCCCTCCACTTT
TRBV6-4,TRBJ2-6,TRBD1,once,CASSDEGQSNSGANVLTF,TGTGCCAGCAGTGACGAGGGACAGAGCAACTCTGGGGCCAACGTCCTGACTTTC
TRBV30,TRBJ1-2,.,.,CAWSLAWGGDGYTF,TGTGCCTGGAGTTTAGCTTGGGGCGGGGATGGCTACACCTTC
TRBV2,TRBJ2-1,TRBD2,.,CASSEVGLAEKYNEQFF,TGTGCCAGCAGTGAAGTCGGCCTAGCGGAAAAGTACAATGAGCAGTTCTTC
TRBV19,TRBJ2-7,TRBD1,few,CASSPTGTGGSYEQYF,TGTGCCAGTAGCCCCACCGGGACAGGGGGCTCCTACGAGCAGTACTTC
TRBV19,TRBJ2-3,.,.,CASSIGPSTDTQYF,TGTGCCAGTAGTATTGGCCCTAGCACAGATACGCAGTATTTT
TRBV18,TRBJ2-1,.,.,CASSIHRTGGLNNEQFF,TGTGCCAGCTCAATACACAGGACGGGGGGCCTCAACAATGAGCAGTTCTTC
TRBV7-9,TRBJ2-5,.,.,CASSLRSGMIRSGTQYF,TGTGCCAGCAGCTTAAGGTCAGGAATGATACGGAGTGGGACCCAGTACTTC
TRBV6-4,TRBJ2-3,.,.,CASSASGQLGDTQYF,TGTGCCAGCAGTGCGTCTGGGCAACTGGGAGATACGCAGTATTTT
TRBV5-5,TRBJ1-6,.,.,CASSLATGVNSPLHF,TGTGCCAGCAGCTTGGCCACGGGGGTGAATTCACCCCTCCACTTT
TRBV7-8,TRBJ1-1,TRBD1,.,CASSGDRGSTEAFF,TGTGCCAGCAGCGGGGACAGGGGAAGCACTGAAGCTTTCTTT
TRBV7-9,TRBJ2-7,TRBD2,.,CASSLAGSAGGWYEQYF,TGTGCCAGCAGCTTAGCGGGATCAGCGGGGGGTTGGTACGAGCAGTACTTC
TRBV5-6,TRBJ1-1,.,.,CASSLEGTEAFF,TGTGCCAGCAGCTTGGAGGGCACTGAAGCTTTCTTT
TRBV6-6,TRBJ2-5,TRBD2,.,CASSYGREIGGETQYF,TGTGCCAGCAGTTACGGGCGGGAGATCGGCGGAGAGACCCAGTACTTC
TRBV6-4,TRBJ2-1,.,.,CASSDSGASSYNEQFF,TGTGCCAGCAGTGACTCAGGCGCAAGCTCCTACAATGAGCAGTTCTTC
TRBV2,TRBJ2-2,.,few,CASSEGFNTGELFF,TGTGCCAGCAGTGAAGGTTTTAACACCGGGGAGCTGTTTTTT